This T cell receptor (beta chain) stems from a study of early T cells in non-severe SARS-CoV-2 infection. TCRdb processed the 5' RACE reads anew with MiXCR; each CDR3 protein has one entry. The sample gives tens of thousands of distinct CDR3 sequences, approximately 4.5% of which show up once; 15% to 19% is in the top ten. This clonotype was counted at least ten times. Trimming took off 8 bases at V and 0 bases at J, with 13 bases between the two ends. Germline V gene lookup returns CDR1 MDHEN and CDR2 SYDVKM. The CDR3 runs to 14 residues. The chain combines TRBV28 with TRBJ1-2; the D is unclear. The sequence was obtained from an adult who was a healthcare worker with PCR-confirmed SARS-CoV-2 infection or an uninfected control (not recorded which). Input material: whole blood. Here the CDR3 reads CASHFGLANYGYTF. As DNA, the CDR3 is TGTGCCAGCCATTTTGGGTTAGCTAACTATGGCTACACCTTC.